This is a list of T cell receptor beta chains from one sample in a study of T cell responses to AZD1222 COVID-19 vaccine. Sequenced by immunoSEQ multiplex PCR; TCRdb stores in-frame clones only, minus some. The sample includes roughly 120,000 clones, around 84% seen only once; the top ten take approximately 12%. Specimen: peripheral blood, collected on day 0 of AZD1222 vaccination. The receptors shown here come from an adult in good health. CDR3s include the opening cysteine and the closing phenylalanine or tryptophan. A D gene is named only where the DNA matches it firmly. Clone size appears in some rows only: once, few, many, or a class for an expanded clone.

NA,TRBD2,TRBV27,TRBJ2-1,CASSLLAGGPHEQFF,TGTGCCAGCAGTCTACTAGCGGGAGGGCCCCATGAGCAGTTCTTC
NA,TRBD1,TRBV19,TRBJ2-1,CASSIGTGGYNEQFF,TGTGCCAGTAGTATAGGGACAGGGGGCTACAATGAGCAGTTCTTC
NA,NA,TRBV9,TRBJ1-3,CASSAAGGIGNTIYF,TGTGCCAGCAGCGCGGCGGGGGGGATCGGAAACACCATATATTTT
NA,NA,TRBV9,TRBJ2-3,CASSVEAGHITDTQYF,TGTGCCAGCAGCGTAGAGGCAGGGCATATCACAGATACGCAGTATTTT
NA,TRBD1,TRBV10-3,TRBJ2-7,CATLGQGGPEQYF,TGTGCCACCCTCGGACAGGGAGGACCCGAGCAGTACTTC
NA,NA,TRBV5-1,TRBJ2-2,CASSLADLAGELFF,TGCGCCAGCAGCTTGGCCGATCTCGCCGGGGAGCTGTTTTTT
NA,TRBD2,TRBV27,TRBJ2-3,CASSSLSGRGGTDTQYF,TGTGCCAGCAGTTCCCTTAGCGGGAGAGGCGGCACAGATACGCAGTATTTT
once,TRBD1,TRBV30,TRBJ1-2,CAWSGQGAWGYTF,TGTGCCTGGAGTGGGCAGGGGGCGTGGGGCTACACCTTC
NA,NA,TRBV18,TRBJ2-1,CASARIPGRKDHEQFF,TGTGCCAGCGCAAGAATTCCGGGACGAAAAGACCATGAGCAGTTCTTC
NA,TRBD1,TRBV7-9,TRBJ2-5,CASSERLQGAQYF,TGTGCCAGCAGCGAGCGGTTACAGGGGGCACAGTACTTC
once,NA,TRBV24-1,TRBJ1-1,CATSDFVRRRTEAFF,TGTGCCACCAGTGATTTCGTCCGGCGACGGACTGAAGCTTTCTTT
NA,TRBD2,TRBV27,TRBJ2-1,CASSLVGLAGMNEQFF,TGTGCCAGCAGTTTAGTCGGACTAGCGGGGATGAATGAGCAGTTCTTC
NA,NA,TRBV5-6,TRBJ1-2,CASSLSFLWDSGYTF,TGTGCCAGCAGCTTGTCCTTTTTGTGGGATTCTGGCTACACCTTC
NA,NA,TRBV21-1,TRBJ1-2,CASSKWPGVNYGYTF,TGTGCCAGCAGCAAATGGCCCGGGGTGAACTATGGCTACACCTTC
NA,NA,TRBV4-1,TRBJ1-1,CASSSQGFTTEAFF,TGCGCCAGCAGCTCGCAGGGGTTTACCACTGAAGCTTTCTTT
NA,TRBD1,TRBV10-3,TRBJ1-2,CAISVMLRDSPTSNYGYTF,TGTGCCATCAGTGTAATGTTGAGGGACAGTCCCACCTCTAACTATGGCTACACCTTC
NA,TRBD1,TRBV6-6,TRBJ1-2,CASSPTETRQGSYGYTF,TGTGCCAGCAGTCCAACTGAGACCCGACAGGGCAGCTATGGCTACACCTTC
NA,NA,TRBV7-6,TRBJ2-1,CASRQIGRNEQFF,TGTGCCAGCAGACAGATTGGGCGCAATGAGCAGTTCTTC
NA,NA,TRBV19,TRBJ1-6,CASSFTPGPNNSPLHF,TGTGCCAGTAGTTTTACGCCGGGGCCAAATAATTCACCCCTCCACTTT
NA,TRBD1,TRBV6-5,TRBJ1-6,CASSYGQGPSPLHF,TGTGCCAGCAGTTACGGACAGGGCCCTTCACCCCTCCACTTT
NA,TRBD2,TRBV7-3,TRBJ2-1,CASSLTAGRDEQFF,TGTGCCAGCAGCTTAACAGCGGGAAGGGATGAGCAGTTCTTC
NA,NA,TRBV2,TRBJ2-5,CASKAVQETQYF,TGTGCCAGCAAGGCTGTCCAAGAGACCCAGTACTTC
NA,TRBD1,TRBV5-1,TRBJ1-2,CASSLTDRGNYGYTF,TGCGCCAGCAGCTTGACTGACAGGGGTAACTATGGCTACACCTTC
NA,NA,TRBV14,TRBJ1-1,CASSHLGANTEAFF,TGTGCCAGCAGCCATCTGGGGGCGAACACTGAAGCTTTCTTT
NA,TRBD1,TRBV27,TRBJ2-2,CASSFDRATGELFF,TGTGCCAGCAGTTTTGACAGGGCCACCGGGGAGCTGTTTTTT
NA,NA,TRBV6-5,TRBJ2-2,CASGREVNTGELFF,TGTGCCAGCGGCCGAGAGGTGAACACCGGGGAGCTGTTTTTT
once,NA,TRBV29-1,TRBJ2-1,CSVDGLKAYNEQFF,TGCAGCGTTGATGGGCTGAAAGCCTACAATGAGCAGTTCTTC
NA,NA,TRBV7-3,TRBJ2-2,CASSLSASANTGELFF,TGTGCCAGCAGCTTAAGTGCTAGCGCGAACACCGGGGAGCTGTTTTTT
NA,NA,TRBV18,TRBJ2-1,CASSPSQSSYNEQFF,TGTGCCAGCTCACCATCTCAAAGCTCCTACAATGAGCAGTTCTTC